This T cell receptor beta chain was found in a study of immune evolution from preneoplasia to lung adenocarcinoma. Nucleic acids came from premalignant or tumor cells enriched by macro-dissection. Points on this clone: Its antigen is still unknown.

Sequencing was performed with immunoSEQ multiplex PCR; in TCRdb, only in-frame clones are kept and a portion is missing. This table has about 41,000 clones, around 80% appearing once. General study findings and limits: Clonality was highest in normal lung, lower in later-stage lesions apparently. T cell clonality was higher in KRAS-mutant than EGFR-mutant or wild-type nodules.

The CDR3 totals 15 residues. V lost 0 bases and J lost 2; bases outside the gene matches: 3. The V gene's germline CDR1 is SGHVS and CDR2 FQNEAQ. This TCR was recovered from a person aged 60 to 70 with lung adenocarcinoma. Specimen: FFPE invasive lung adenocarcinoma tissue. The V call is TRBV7-8, the J call TRBJ1-1; TRBD1 matches 7 bases. The CDR3 protein is CASSLATGLNTEAFF. The CDR3 region has the DNA TGTGCCAGCAGCTTAGCGACAGGGCTAAACACTGAAGCTTTCTTT.